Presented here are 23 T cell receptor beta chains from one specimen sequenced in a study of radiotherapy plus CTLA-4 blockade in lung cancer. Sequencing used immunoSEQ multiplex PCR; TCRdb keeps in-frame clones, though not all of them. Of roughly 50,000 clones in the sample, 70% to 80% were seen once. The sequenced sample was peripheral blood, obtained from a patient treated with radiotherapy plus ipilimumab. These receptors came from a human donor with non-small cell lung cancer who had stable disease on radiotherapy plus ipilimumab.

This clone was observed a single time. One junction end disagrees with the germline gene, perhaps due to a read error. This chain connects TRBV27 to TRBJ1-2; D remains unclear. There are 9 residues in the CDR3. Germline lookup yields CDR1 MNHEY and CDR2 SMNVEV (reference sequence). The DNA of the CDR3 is TGTGCCAGCACCTTCGGGCCGTTCTTC. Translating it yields CASTFGPFF.

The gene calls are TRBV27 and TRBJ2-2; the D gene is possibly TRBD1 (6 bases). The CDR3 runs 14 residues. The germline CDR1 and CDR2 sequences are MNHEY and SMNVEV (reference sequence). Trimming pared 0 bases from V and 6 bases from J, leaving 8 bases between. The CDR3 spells CASSLSNRAGELFF. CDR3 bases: TGTGCCAGCAGTTTATCGAACAGGGCCGGGGAGCTGTTTTTT.

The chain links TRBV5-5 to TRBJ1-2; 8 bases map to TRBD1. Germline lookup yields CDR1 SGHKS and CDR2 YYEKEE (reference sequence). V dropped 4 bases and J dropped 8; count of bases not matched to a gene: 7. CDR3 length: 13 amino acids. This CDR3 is CASSVDRVWGYTF. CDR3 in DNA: TGTGCCAGCAGCGTGGACAGGGTATGGGGCTACACCTTC.

The CDR3 reads CASSWRTGGTGELFF. The DNA for the CDR3 is TGTGCCAGCAGCTGGAGGACAGGGGGCACCGGGGAGCTGTTTTTT. The rearrangement uses TRBV7-2 and TRBJ2-2; 10 nucleotides agree with TRBD1. The CDR3 sequence is 15 residues long. V was pared by 4 bases and J by 4 bases, with 3 bases of the junction left unmatched. Germline V gene data show CDR1 as SGHTA and CDR2 as FQGNSA.

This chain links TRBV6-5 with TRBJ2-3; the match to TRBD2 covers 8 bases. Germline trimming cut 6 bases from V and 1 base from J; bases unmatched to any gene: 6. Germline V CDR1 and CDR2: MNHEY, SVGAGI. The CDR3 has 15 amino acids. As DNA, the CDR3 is TGTGCCAGCAGAAGAACTAGCGGCGGCACAGATACGCAGTATTTT. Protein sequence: CASRRTSGGTDTQYF.

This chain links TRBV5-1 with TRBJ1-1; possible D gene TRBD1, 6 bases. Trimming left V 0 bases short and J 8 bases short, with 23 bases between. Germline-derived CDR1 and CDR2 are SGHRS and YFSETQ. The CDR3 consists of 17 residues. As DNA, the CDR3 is TGCGCCAGCAGCTTGGCCCTTACCGCTGACAGGATGGAAGAAGCTTTCTTT. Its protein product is CASSLALTADRMEEAFF.

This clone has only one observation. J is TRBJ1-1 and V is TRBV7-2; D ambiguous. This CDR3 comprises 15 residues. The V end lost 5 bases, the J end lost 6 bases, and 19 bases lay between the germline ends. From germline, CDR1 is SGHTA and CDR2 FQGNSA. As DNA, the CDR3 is TGTGCCAGCAGCCAGTCACACGGGAGGTATGCTGAAGCTTTCTTT. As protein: CASSQSHGRYAEAFF.

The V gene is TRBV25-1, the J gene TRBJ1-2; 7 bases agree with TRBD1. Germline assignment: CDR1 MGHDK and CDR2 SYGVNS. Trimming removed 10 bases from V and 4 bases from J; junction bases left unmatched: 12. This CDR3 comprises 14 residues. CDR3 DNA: TGTGCCACCAACCGAGGGGGCGCCCGCTATGGCTACACCTTC. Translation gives CATNRGGARYGYTF.

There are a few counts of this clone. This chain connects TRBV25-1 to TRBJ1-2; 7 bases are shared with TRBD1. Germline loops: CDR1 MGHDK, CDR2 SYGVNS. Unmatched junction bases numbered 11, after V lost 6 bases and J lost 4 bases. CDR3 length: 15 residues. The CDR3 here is CASSPRTGPTYGYTF. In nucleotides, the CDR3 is TGTGCCAGCAGCCCTAGGACAGGCCCAACCTATGGCTACACCTTC.

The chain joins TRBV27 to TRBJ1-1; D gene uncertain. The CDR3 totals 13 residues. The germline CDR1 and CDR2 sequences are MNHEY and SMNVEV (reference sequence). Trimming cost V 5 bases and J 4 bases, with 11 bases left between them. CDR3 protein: CASSTGLGTEAFF. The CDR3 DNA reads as TGTGCCAGCAGTACCGGGTTGGGCACTGAAGCTTTCTTT.

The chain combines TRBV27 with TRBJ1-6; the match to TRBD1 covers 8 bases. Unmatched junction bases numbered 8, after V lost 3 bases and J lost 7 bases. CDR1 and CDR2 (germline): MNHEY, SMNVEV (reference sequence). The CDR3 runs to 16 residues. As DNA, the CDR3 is TGTGCCAGCAGTTTGCCACCGGGACAGGCGAATTCACCCCTCCACTTT. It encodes CASSLPPGQANSPLHF.

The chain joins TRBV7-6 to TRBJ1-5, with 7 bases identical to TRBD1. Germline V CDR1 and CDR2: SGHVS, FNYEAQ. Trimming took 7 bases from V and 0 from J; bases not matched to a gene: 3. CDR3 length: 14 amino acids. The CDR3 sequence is CASTTGDSNQPQHF. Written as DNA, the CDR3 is TGTGCCAGCACAACAGGGGATAGCAATCAGCCCCAGCATTTT.

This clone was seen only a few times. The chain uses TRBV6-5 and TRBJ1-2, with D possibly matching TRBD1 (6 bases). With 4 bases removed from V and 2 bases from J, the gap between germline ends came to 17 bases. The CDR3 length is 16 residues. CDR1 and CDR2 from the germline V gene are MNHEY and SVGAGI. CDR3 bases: TGTGCCAGCAGTTTCCTCCTACCCGACAGGAACTATGGCTACACCTTC. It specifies CASSFLLPDRNYGYTF.

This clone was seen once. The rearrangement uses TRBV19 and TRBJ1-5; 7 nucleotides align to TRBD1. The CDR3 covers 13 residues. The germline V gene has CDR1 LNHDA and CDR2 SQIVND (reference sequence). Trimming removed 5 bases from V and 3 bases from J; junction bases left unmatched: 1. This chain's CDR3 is CASSDRVNQPQHF. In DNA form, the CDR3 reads TGTGCCAGTAGTGACAGGGTCAATCAGCCCCAGCATTTT.

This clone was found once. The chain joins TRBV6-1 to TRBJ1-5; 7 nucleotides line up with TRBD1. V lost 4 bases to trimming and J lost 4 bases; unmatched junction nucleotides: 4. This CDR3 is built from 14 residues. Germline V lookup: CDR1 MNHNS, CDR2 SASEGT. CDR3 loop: CASSGSTGNQPQHF. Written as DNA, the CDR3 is TGTGCCAGCAGTGGCTCGACAGGGAATCAGCCCCAGCATTTT.

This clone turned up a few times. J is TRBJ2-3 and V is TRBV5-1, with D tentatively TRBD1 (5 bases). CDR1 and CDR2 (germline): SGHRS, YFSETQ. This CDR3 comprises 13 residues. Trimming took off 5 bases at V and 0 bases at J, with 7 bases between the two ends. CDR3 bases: TGCGCCAGCAGAGGGGCTAGCACAGATACGCAGTATTTT. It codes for CASRGASTDTQYF.

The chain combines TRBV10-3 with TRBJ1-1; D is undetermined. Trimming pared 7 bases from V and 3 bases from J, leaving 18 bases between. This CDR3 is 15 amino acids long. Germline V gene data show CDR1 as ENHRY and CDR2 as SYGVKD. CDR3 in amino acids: CAINKVDDGYTEAFF. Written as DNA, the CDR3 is TGTGCCATCAATAAAGTAGACGATGGGTACACTGAAGCTTTCTTT.

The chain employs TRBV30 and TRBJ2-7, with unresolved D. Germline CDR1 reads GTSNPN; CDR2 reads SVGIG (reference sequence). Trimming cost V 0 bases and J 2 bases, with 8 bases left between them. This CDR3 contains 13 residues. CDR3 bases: TGTGCCTGGAGTGTAAACCTGCCCTACGAGCAGTACTTC. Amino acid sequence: CAWSVNLPYEQYF.

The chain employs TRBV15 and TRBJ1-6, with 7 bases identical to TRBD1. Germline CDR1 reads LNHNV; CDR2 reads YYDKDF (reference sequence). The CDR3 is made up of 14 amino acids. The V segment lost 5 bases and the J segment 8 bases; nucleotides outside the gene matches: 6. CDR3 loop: CATSSRQGYSPLHF. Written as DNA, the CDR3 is TGTGCCACCAGCTCCCGACAGGGATATTCACCCCTCCACTTT.

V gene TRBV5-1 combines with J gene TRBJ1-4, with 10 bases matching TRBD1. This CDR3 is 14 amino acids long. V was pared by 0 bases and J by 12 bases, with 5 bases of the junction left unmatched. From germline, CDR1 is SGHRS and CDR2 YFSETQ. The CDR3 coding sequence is TGCGCCAGCAGCTTGGGACAGGGGGCGCGTCAACTGTTTTTT. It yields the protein CASSLGQGARQLFF.

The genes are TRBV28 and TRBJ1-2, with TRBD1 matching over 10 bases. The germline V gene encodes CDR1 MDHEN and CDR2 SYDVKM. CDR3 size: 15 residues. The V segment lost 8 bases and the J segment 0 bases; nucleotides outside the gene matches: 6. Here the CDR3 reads CASSGTGASNYGYTF. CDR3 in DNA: TGTGCCAGCTCCGGGACAGGGGCCTCTAACTATGGCTACACCTTC.

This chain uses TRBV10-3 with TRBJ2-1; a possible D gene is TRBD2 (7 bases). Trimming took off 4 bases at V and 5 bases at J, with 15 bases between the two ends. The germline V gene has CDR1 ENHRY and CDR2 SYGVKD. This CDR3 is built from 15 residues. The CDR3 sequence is CAISGNRGADNEQFF. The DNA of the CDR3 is TGTGCCATCAGTGGGAATCGGGGGGCGGACAATGAGCAGTTCTTC.

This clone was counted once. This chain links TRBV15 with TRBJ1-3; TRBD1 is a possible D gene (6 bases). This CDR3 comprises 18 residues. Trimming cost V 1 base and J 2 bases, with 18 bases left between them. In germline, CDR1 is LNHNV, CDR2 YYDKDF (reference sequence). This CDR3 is CATSRVEGRGHTGNTIYF. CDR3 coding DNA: TGTGCCACCAGCAGAGTTGAGGGGCGGGGACATACTGGAAACACCATATATTTT. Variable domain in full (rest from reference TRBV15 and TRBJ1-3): DAMVIQNPRYQVTQFGKPVTLSCSQTLNHNVMYWYQQKSSQAPKLLFHYYDKDFNNEADTPDNFQSRRPNTSFCFLDIRSPGLGDTAMYLCATSRVEGRGHTGNTIYFGEGSWLTVV.